Shown below are 12 T cell receptor beta chains from a single sample sequenced in a study of shared clonotypes between healthy human individuals. Generated by immunoSEQ multiplex PCR, the TCRdb table keeps only in-frame clones and is missing some. Among about 2.5 million clones, 85% to 95% were seen once, and the ten largest hold 0.37%. Material for sequencing was naive CD4+ T cells from PBMCs. As for subset: CD45RA+ positively selected. These receptors all come from a young man in good health. Some clones in this sample may be carry-over from other donors' samples.

The chain uses TRBV28 and TRBJ2-7, with 7 bases aligning to TRBD2. The CDR3 has 15 residues. Germline values: CDR1 MDHEN, CDR2 SYDVKM. The V segment lost 2 bases and the J segment 3 bases; nucleotides outside the gene matches: 7. In DNA form, the CDR3 reads TGTGCCAGCAGTTTAGTGTCTAGCGGCAACTACGAGCAGTACTTC. Protein: CASSLVSSGNYEQYF.

V is TRBV6-5 and J is TRBJ2-1; D ambiguous. The CDR3 extends over 11 amino acids. The germline gives CDR1 MNHEY, CDR2 SVGAGI. V was cut by 6 bases and J by 8 bases, with 8 bases left in between. CDR3 sequence (DNA): TGTGCCAGCAGACTAAGGGATGAGCAGTTCTTC. Residues: CASRLRDEQFF.

Only one count was recorded for this clone. This chain uses TRBV27 with TRBJ2-1, with a possible D match to TRBD1 (5 bases). Per the germline V gene, CDR1 is MNHEY and CDR2 is SMNVEV (reference sequence). The ends were cut back, 7 bases at V and 2 bases at J, with 9 bases in the middle. The CDR3 is 13 amino acids. The CDR3 DNA reads as TGTGCCAGCAAGGGGTGGCCCTACAATGAGCAGTTCTTC. Protein product: CASKGWPYNEQFF.

The chain joins TRBV27 to TRBJ1-2, with D uncertain. The CDR3 sequence is 13 residues long. V lost 8 bases, J lost 0 bases, and 10 bases lay in between. CDR1 and CDR2 from the germline V gene are MNHEY and SMNVEV (reference sequence). The CDR3 is CASGPWANYGYTF. The DNA for the CDR3 is TGTGCCAGCGGCCCTTGGGCTAACTATGGCTACACCTTC.

V gene TRBV6-6 combines with J gene TRBJ1-2; D is undetermined. This CDR3 region has 14 residues. Germline V lookup: CDR1 MNHNY, CDR2 SVGAGI (reference sequence). V lost 0 bases to trimming and J lost 4 bases, with 9 bases between them. CDR3 loop: CASSYSKASYGYTF. CDR3 DNA sequence: TGTGCCAGCAGTTACTCGAAGGCCAGCTATGGCTACACCTTC.

The chain recombines TRBV5-1 with TRBJ1-2, with D hard to call. Germline V CDR1 and CDR2: SGHRS, YFSETQ. The germline V and J ends were trimmed by 0 bases and 3 bases, with 12 bases remaining between them. CDR3 size: 15 residues. The CDR3 sequence is CASSLGPRQDYGYTF. DNA for the CDR3: TGCGCCAGCAGCTTGGGACCACGTCAAGACTATGGCTACACCTTC.

This clone was seen a handful of times. Other DNA sequences in the same sample also yield this CDR3. The V call is TRBV28, the J call TRBJ1-4; D not resolved. Germline CDR1 is MDHEN and CDR2 is SYDVKM. The V end lost 1 base, the J end lost 8 bases, and 5 bases lay between the germline ends. The CDR3 loop spans 12 amino acids. CDR3 region: CASSLLREKLFF. In DNA form, the CDR3 reads TGTGCCAGCAGTTTATTACGGGAAAAACTGTTTTTT.

For this clone: This sample includes further DNA sequences coding for the same CDR3. V and J are TRBV18 and TRBJ2-1; TRBD2 matches 10 bases. Germline trimming cut 2 bases from V and 3 bases from J; bases unmatched to any gene: 1. CDR3 size: 15 residues. CDR1 is KGHSH, CDR2 LQKENI, per germline. CDR3 nucleotide sequence: TGTGCCAGCTCACCATTAGCGGGGGGCTACAATGAGCAGTTCTTC. Translation gives CASSPLAGGYNEQFF.

V usage is TRBV7-2 and J usage is TRBJ1-1; D gene uncertain. CDR1 is SGHTA and CDR2 is FQGNSA in the germline V gene. The CDR3 extends over 13 amino acids. Trimming shortened V by 4 bases and J by 5 bases, and 11 bases separated the two germline ends. In DNA, the CDR3 is TGTGCCAGCAGCTCCTCGGGAGGAACTGAAGCTTTCTTT. This sequence encodes CASSSSGGTEAFF. Using reference TRBV7-2 and TRBJ1-1 for the parts outside the CDR3, the full variable domain is GAGVSQSPSNKVTEKGKDVELRCDPISGHTALYWYRQSLGQGLEFLIYFQGNSAPDKSGLPSDRFSAERTGGSVSTLTIQRTQQEDSAVYLCASSSSGGTEAFFGQGTRLTVV.

This chain joins TRBV2 and TRBJ2-5; the D gene is possibly TRBD2 (5 bases). CDR1 SNHLY and CDR2 FYNNEI come from the germline V gene. Deletions cut 1 base from V and 10 bases from J, with 7 bases between. The CDR3 consists of 11 residues. CDR3 loop: CASSEGAGQYF. The CDR3 nucleotides are TGTGCCAGCAGTGAAGGGGCGGGCCAGTACTTC.

This chain uses TRBV30 with TRBJ1-2; D not certain. CDR1 is GTSNPN and CDR2 is SVGIG in the germline V gene (reference sequence). This CDR3 comprises 15 residues. V gave up 0 bases and J gave up 8 bases, with 19 bases separating them. This CDR3 reads CAWSVDIIGRGGYTF. The CDR3 DNA reads TGTGCCTGGAGTGTAGATATAATCGGCCGTGGAGGCTACACCTTC.

The V and J genes are TRBV5-1 and TRBJ2-7, with 7 bases matching TRBD2. Germline CDR1 reads SGHRS; CDR2 reads YFSETQ. The junction had 7 bases not matched to a gene; V was cut back by 0 bases and J by 4 bases. The CDR3 runs to 15 residues. CDR3 bases: TGCGCCAGCAGCTTGGGTGCCAGCGGGAATTACGAGCAGTACTTC. It encodes CASSLGASGNYEQYF.